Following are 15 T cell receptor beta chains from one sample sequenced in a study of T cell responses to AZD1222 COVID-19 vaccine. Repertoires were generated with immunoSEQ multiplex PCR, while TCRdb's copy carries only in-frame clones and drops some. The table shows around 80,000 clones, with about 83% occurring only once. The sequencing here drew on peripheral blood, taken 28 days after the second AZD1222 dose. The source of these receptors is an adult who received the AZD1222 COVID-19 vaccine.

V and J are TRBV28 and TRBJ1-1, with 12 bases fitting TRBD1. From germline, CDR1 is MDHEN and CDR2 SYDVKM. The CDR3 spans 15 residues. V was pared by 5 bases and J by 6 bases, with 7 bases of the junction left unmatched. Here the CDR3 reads CASSPPGQGAAEAFF. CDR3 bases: TGTGCCAGCAGTCCGCCGGGACAGGGGGCCGCTGAAGCTTTCTTT.

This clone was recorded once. This chain's CDR3 is CASNSFTNYGYTF. The CDR3 DNA follows: TGTGCCAGCAACTCCTTCACTAACTATGGCTACACCTTC. This chain uses TRBV28 with TRBJ1-2; D is undetermined. Per germline, CDR1 MDHEN and CDR2 SYDVKM. The CDR3 runs 13 residues. V was trimmed by 7 bases and J by 0 bases, leaving 9 bases between them.

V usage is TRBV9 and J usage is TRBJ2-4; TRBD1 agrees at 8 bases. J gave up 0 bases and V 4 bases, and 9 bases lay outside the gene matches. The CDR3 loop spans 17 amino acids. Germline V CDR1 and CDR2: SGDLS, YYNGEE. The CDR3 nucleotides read TGTGCCAGCAGCTTAACCACAGGGGGACTAGCCAAAAACATTCAGTACTTC. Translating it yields CASSLTTGGLAKNIQYF.

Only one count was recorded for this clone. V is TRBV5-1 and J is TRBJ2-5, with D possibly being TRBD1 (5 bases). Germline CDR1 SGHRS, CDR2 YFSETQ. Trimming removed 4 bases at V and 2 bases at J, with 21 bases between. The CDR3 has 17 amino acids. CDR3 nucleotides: TGCGCCAGCAGCCCCCTAGACAGTGGGTGGGAACAAGAGACCCAGTACTTC. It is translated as CASSPLDSGWEQETQYF.

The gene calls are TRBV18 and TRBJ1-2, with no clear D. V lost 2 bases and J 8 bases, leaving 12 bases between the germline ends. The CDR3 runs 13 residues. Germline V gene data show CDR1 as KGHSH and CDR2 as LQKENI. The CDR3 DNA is TGTGCCAGCTCACCAGAGGGCCAATCCGGCTACACCTTC. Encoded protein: CASSPEGQSGYTF. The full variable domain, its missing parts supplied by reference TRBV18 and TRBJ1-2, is NAGVMQNPRHLVRRRGQEARLRCSPMKGHSHVYWYRQLPEEGLKFMVYLQKENIIDESGMPKERFSAEFPKEGPSILRIQQVVRGDSAAYFCASSPEGQSGYTFGSGTRLTVV.

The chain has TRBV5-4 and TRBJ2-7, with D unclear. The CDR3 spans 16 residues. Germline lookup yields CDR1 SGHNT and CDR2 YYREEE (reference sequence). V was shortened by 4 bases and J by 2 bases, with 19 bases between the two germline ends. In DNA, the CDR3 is TGTGCCAGCAGCCCCCACTTCCGGCCGAGCCCCTACGAGCAGTACTTC. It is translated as CASSPHFRPSPYEQYF.

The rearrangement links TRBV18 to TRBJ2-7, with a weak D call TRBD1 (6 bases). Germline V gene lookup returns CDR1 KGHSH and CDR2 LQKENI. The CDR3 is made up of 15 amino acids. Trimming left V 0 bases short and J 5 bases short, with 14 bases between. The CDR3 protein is CASSPPAEQGNEQYF. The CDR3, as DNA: TGTGCCAGCTCACCACCCGCGGAACAGGGTAACGAGCAGTACTTC.

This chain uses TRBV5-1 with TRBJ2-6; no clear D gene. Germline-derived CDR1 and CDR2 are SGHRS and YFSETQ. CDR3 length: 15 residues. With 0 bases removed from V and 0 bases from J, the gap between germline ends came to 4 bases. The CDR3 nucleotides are TGCGCCAGCAGCTTGGTGCCCTCTGGGGCCAACGTCCTGACTTTC. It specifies CASSLVPSGANVLTF.

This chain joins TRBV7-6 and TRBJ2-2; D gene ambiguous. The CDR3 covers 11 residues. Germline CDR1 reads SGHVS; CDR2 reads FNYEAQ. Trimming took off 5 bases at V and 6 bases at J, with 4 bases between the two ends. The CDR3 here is CASSSPGELFF. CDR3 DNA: TGTGCCAGCAGCAGCCCCGGGGAGCTGTTTTTT.

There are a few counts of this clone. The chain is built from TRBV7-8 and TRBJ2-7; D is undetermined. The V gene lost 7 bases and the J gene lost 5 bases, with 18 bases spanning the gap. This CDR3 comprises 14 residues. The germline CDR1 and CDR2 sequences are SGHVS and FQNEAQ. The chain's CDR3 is CASKADLAEHEQYF. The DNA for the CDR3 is TGTGCCAGCAAGGCCGACCTGGCGGAACACGAGCAGTACTTC.

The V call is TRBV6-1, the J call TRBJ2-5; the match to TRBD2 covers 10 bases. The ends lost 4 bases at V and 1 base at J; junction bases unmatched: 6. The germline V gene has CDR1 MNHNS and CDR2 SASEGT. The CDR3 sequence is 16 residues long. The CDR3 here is CASSGRWTSGQETQYF. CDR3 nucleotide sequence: TGTGCCAGCAGTGGCCGCTGGACTAGCGGCCAAGAGACCCAGTACTTC.

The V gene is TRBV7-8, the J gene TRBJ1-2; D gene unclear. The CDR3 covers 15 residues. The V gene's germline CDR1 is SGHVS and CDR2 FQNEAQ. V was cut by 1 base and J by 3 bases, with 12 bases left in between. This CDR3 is CASSLDLRRDYGYTF. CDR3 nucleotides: TGTGCCAGCAGCTTAGATCTACGGAGGGACTATGGCTACACCTTC.

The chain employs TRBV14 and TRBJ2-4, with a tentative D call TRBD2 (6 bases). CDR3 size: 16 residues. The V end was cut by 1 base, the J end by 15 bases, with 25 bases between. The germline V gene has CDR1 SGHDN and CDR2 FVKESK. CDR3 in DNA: TGTGCCAGCAGCCAAGTTAGGTCTTCTTGGGGGGAGTTATTGTACTTC. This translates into CASSQVRSSWGELLYF.

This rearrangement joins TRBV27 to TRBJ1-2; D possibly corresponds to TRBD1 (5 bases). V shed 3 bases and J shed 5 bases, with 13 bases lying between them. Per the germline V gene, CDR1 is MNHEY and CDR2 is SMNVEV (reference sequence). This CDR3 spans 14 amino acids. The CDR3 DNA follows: TGTGCCAGCAGTTTGGGGCCCCCGAGGTATGGCTACACCTTC. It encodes CASSLGPPRYGYTF.

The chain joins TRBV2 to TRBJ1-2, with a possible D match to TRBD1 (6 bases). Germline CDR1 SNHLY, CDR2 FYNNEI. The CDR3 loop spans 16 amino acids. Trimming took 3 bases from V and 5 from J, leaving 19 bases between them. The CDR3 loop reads CASSDTVRGAGYGYTF. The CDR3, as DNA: TGTGCCAGCAGTGACACAGTCAGGGGAGCGGGGTATGGCTACACCTTC.